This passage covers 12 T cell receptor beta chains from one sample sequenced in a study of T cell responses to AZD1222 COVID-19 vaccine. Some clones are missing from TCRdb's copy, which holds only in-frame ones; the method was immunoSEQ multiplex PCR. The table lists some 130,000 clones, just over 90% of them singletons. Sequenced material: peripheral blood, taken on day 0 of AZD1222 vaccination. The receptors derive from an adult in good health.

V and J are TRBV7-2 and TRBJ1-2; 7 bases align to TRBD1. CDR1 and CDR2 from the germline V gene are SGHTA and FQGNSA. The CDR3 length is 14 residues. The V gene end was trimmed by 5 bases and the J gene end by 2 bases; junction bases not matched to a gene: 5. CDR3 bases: TGTGCCAGCAGCCAAAAACAGGGGAACTATGGCTACACCTTC. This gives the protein CASSQKQGNYGYTF. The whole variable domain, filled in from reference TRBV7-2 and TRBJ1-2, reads GAGVSQSPSNKVTEKGKDVELRCDPISGHTALYWYRQSLGQGLEFLIYFQGNSAPDKSGLPSDRFSAERTGGSVSTLTIQRTQQEDSAVYLCASSQKQGNYGYTFGSGTRLTVV.

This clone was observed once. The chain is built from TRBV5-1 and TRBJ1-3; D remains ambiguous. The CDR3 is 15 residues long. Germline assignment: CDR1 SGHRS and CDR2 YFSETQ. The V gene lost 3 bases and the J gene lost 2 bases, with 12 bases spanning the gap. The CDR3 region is CASSSLGSPGNTIYF. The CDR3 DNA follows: TGCGCCAGCAGCTCGTTGGGTTCCCCTGGAAACACCATATATTTT. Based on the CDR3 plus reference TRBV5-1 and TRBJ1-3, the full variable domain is KAGVTQTPRYLIKTRGQQVTLSCSPISGHRSVSWYQQTPGQGLQFLFEYFSETQRNKGNFPGRFSGRQFSNSRSEMNVSTLELGDSALYLCASSSLGSPGNTIYFGEGSWLTVV.

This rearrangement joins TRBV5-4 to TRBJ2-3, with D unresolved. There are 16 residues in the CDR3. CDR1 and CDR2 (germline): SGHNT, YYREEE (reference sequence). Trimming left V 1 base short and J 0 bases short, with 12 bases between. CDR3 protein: CASSLWLPSSTDTQYF. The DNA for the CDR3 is TGTGCCAGCAGCTTGTGGCTACCATCTAGCACAGATACGCAGTATTTT.

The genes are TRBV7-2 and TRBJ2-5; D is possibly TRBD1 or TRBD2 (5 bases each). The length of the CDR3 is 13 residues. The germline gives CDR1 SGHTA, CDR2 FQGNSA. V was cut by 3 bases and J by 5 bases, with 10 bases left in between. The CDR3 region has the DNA TGTGCCAGCAGCTTGGTGGGGGAGGAGACCCAGTACTTC. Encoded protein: CASSLVGEETQYF.

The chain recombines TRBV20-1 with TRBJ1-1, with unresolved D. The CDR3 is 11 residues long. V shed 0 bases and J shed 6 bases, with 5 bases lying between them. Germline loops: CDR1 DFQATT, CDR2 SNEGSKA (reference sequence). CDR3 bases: TGCAGTGCTAGAGATGACGCTGAAGCTTTCTTT. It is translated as CSARDDAEAFF.

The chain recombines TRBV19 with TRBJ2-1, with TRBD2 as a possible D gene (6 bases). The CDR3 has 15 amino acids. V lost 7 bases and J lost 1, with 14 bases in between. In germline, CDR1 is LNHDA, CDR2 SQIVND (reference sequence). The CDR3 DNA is TGTGCCAGTACGGAGCGGGCGTTTTCCTACAATGAGCAGTTCTTC. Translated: CASTERAFSYNEQFF.

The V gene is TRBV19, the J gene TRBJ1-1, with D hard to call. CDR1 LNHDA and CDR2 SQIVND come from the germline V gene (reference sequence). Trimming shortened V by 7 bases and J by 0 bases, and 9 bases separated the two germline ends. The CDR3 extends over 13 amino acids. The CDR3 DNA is TGTGCCAGTAAACCGATCATGAACACTGAAGCTTTCTTT. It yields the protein CASKPIMNTEAFF.

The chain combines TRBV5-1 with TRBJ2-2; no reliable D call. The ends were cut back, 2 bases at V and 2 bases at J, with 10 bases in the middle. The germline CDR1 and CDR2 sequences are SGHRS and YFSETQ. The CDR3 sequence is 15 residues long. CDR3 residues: CASSFGQKNTGELFF. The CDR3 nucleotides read TGCGCCAGCAGCTTCGGGCAGAAAAACACCGGGGAGCTGTTTTTT.

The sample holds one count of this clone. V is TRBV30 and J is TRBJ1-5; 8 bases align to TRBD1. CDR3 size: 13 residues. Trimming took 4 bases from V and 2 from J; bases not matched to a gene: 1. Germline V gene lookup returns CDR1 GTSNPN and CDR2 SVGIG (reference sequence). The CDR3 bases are TGTGCCTGGACAGGGGGCGGCAATCAGCCCCAGCATTTT. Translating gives CAWTGGGNQPQHF.

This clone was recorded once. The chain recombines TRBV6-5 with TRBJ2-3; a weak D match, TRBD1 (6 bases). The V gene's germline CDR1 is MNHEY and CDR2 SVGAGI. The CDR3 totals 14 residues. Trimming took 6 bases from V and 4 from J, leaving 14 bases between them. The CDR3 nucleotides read TGTGCCAGCAGGCGAGGGACAACCCCAGATACGCAGTATTTT. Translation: CASRRGTTPDTQYF.

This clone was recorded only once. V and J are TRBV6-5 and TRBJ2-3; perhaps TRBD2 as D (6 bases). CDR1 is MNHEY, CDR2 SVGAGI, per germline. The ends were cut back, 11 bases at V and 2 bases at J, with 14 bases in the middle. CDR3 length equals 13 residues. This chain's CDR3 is CAHGGVATDTQYF. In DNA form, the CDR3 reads TGTGCCCACGGGGGTGTGGCCACAGATACGCAGTATTTT.

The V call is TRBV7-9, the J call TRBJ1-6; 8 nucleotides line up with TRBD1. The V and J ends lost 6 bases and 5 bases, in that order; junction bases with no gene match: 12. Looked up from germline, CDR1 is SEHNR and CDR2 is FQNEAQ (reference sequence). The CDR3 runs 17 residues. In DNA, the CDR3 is TGTGCCAGCAGTCGGAACAGGGGGAGCCCACATAATTCACCCCTCCACTTT. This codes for CASSRNRGSPHNSPLHF.